Each of the 15 T cell receptor beta chains below was sequenced from the same sample in a study of T cells in Graves' hyperthyroidism and ophthalmopathy. TCR beta CDR3 regions were amplified from RNA. The HTBI primer set served for first-round RT-PCR of the TCR CDR3. TCRdb ran MiXCR on the multiplex PCR reads and lists one entry per CDR3 protein. Among some 760,000 distinct CDR3 sequences listed, approximately 14% were seen once. Input material: blood. These receptors came from a woman in her late teens or twenties with Graves' hyperthyroidism.

This clonotype was detected ten times or more. The V call is TRBV3-1, the J call TRBJ2-7; D possibly uses TRBD1 or TRBD2 (5 bases each). V lost 1 base to trimming and J lost 3 bases, with 13 bases between them. Germline values: CDR1 LGHDT, CDR2 YNNKEL (reference sequence). This CDR3 region has 15 residues. For the CDR3, the DNA is TGTGCCAGCAGCCAAGGCCCAGGGAGCAGCTACGAGCAGTACTTC. Its protein is CASSQGPGSSYEQYF.

This clonotype has a handful of counts. The V gene is TRBV6-1, the J gene TRBJ2-1; D may match TRBD1 or TRBD2 (5 bases each). CDR3 length: 10 amino acids. Germline values: CDR1 MNHNS, CDR2 SASEGT. Trimming shortened V by 5 bases and J by 13 bases, and 9 bases separated the two germline ends. DNA of the CDR3: TGTGCCAGCAGTAGGGACGGTCAGTTCTTC. As protein: CASSRDGQFF.

This clonotype was seen at least ten times. The V and J genes are TRBV30 and TRBJ2-1; D gene ambiguous. V lost 2 bases and J 4 bases, leaving 6 bases between the germline ends. CDR3 length: 12 residues. CDR1 is GTSNPN, CDR2 SVGIG, per germline (reference sequence). The CDR3 loop is CAWSSGYNEQFF. In nucleotides, the CDR3 is TGTGCCTGGAGTTCTGGTTACAATGAGCAGTTCTTC.

The chain employs TRBV12-5 and TRBJ1-5; a possible D gene is TRBD1 (5 bases). Germline values: CDR1 LGHNT, CDR2 FRNRAP. The V end lost 6 bases, the J end lost 4 bases, and 10 bases lay between the germline ends. The length of the CDR3 is 13 residues. This chain's CDR3 is CASGQGGNQPQHF. The CDR3 bases are TGTGCTAGTGGGCAGGGTGGGAATCAGCCCCAGCATTTT.

This clonotype was observed a handful of times. The rearrangement joins TRBV10-3 to TRBJ1-5; 11 nucleotides align to TRBD1. Germline loops: CDR1 ENHRY, CDR2 SYGVKD. J gave up 0 bases and V 2 bases, and 9 bases lay outside the gene matches. This CDR3 region has 19 residues. The CDR3 DNA follows: TGTGCCATCAGTGAGAGGGCCGGGACAGGGGGTGGTAGCAATCAGCCCCAGCATTTT. Protein: CAISERAGTGGGSNQPQHF.

At least ten counts were recorded for this clonotype. The chain has TRBV18 and TRBJ1-1; no clear D. Germline values: CDR1 KGHSH, CDR2 LQKENI. The CDR3 has 13 amino acids. V lost 4 bases, J lost 7 bases, and 13 bases lay in between. The CDR3 protein is CASSLNLAGEAFF. The CDR3 DNA is TGTGCCAGCTCACTAAACCTCGCGGGTGAAGCTTTCTTT.

This clonotype has more than one count but fewer than ten. The J gene is TRBJ2-1, the V gene TRBV10-2; the match to TRBD1 covers 9 bases. Looked up from germline, CDR1 is WSHSY and CDR2 is SAAADI. The CDR3 is 16 residues long. J gave up 1 base and V 2 bases, and 3 bases lay outside the gene matches. CDR3 loop: CASSETGQGSYNEQFF. The CDR3 bases are TGCGCCAGCAGTGAGACGGGACAGGGTTCCTACAATGAGCAGTTCTTC.

This clonotype has just a few counts. J is TRBJ2-2 and V is TRBV10-1; 9 bases agree with TRBD1. The CDR3 has 14 residues. V trimming: 0 bases; J trimming: 11 bases; junction bases outside the gene matches: 4. Germline V lookup: CDR1 WNHNN, CDR2 SYGVQD (reference sequence). The CDR3, as DNA: TGCGCCAGCAGTGAGTCGAAGGGACAGGGCGAGCTGTTTTTT. It yields the protein CASSESKGQGELFF.

This clonotype was observed a few times. The chain carries TRBV20-1 and TRBJ2-7, with 10 bases aligning to TRBD1. The CDR3 sequence is 17 residues long. With 2 bases clipped from V and 7 bases from J, the junction kept 17 bases outside the gene matches. CDR1 DFQATT and CDR2 SNEGSKA come from the germline V gene (reference sequence). The CDR3 bases are TGCAGTGCTAGAATGGGACAGGGGAAAGGGGCTGGATGGGAGCAGTACTTC. This translates into CSARMGQGKGAGWEQYF.

The chain couples TRBV6-1 to TRBJ2-4; D is perhaps TRBD1 (6 bases). The V end lost 5 bases, the J end lost 0 bases, and 20 bases lay between the germline ends. The CDR3 covers 18 residues. The germline CDR1 and CDR2 sequences are MNHNS and SASEGT. This chain's CDR3 is CASSRGMWTDLAKNIQYF. The DNA for the CDR3 is TGTGCCAGCAGTAGGGGGATGTGGACGGACTTAGCCAAAAACATTCAGTACTTC.

In this sample, this clonotype turned up many times. The chain carries TRBV7-9 and TRBJ1-4, with D hard to call. V was pared by 5 bases and J by 7 bases, with 17 bases between. In germline, CDR1 is SEHNR, CDR2 FQNEAQ (reference sequence). This CDR3 contains 15 residues. CDR3 amino acids: CASSPPERTVEKLFF. DNA for the CDR3: TGTGCCAGCAGCCCCCCGGAACGGACGGTTGAAAAACTGTTTTTT. The whole variable domain, filled in from reference TRBV7-9 and TRBJ1-4, reads DTGVSQNPRHKITKRGQNVTFRCDPISEHNRLYWYRQTLGQGPEFLTYFQNEAQLEKSRLLSDRFSAERPKGSFSTLEIQRTEQGDSAMYLCASSPPERTVEKLFFGSGTQLSVL.

This clonotype came up many times. The genes are TRBV20-1 and TRBJ2-7; the D gene is possibly TRBD1 (7 bases). The CDR3 consists of 15 residues. Trimming removed 0 bases at V and 2 bases at J, with 14 bases between. Germline loops: CDR1 DFQATT, CDR2 SNEGSKA (reference sequence). For the CDR3, the DNA is TGCAGTGCTAGAGATAGGCAGGGGGGCCCCTACGAGCAGTACTTC. It translates to CSARDRQGGPYEQYF.

In this sample, this clonotype turned up a few times. V gene TRBV6-2 or TRBV6-3 combines with J gene TRBJ1-5; D unresolved. This CDR3 is 13 amino acids long. The germline V gene has CDR1 MNHEY and CDR2 SVGEGT. The ends were cut back, 6 bases at V and 7 bases at J, with 13 bases in the middle. The chain's CDR3 is CASSDRVNQPQHF. CDR3 DNA sequence: TGTGCCAGCAGCGATAGGGTCAACCAGCCCCAGCATTTT.

V and J are TRBV19 and TRBJ2-7; possible D gene TRBD2, 10 bases. Per germline, CDR1 LNHDA and CDR2 SQIVND (reference sequence). The V end was cut by 6 bases, the J end by 0 bases, with 36 bases between. This CDR3 has 22 residues. The CDR3 protein is CASSPQGAQRVAGGPHSYEQYF. CDR3 nucleotide sequence: TGTGCCAGTAGCCCACAGGGGGCGCAGAGGGTAGCGGGAGGCCCCCACTCCTACGAGCAGTACTTC. Combining the CDR3 with reference TRBV19 and TRBJ2-7 gives the whole variable domain DGGITQSPKYLFRKEGQNVTLSCEQNLNHDAMYWYRQDPGQGLRLIYYSQIVNDFQKGDIAEGYSVSREKKESFPLTVTSAQKNPTAFYLCASSPQGAQRVAGGPHSYEQYFGPGTRLTVT.

This clonotype was found many times. The rearrangement joins TRBV6-5 to TRBJ2-7; the D gene is possibly TRBD2 (6 bases). The CDR3 contains 16 residues. V shed 5 bases and J shed 5 bases, with 22 bases lying between them. The germline gives CDR1 MNHEY, CDR2 SVGAGI. DNA for the CDR3: TGTGCCAGCAGTAACCCCGGGACTCCCGGTCCCCACGAGCAGTACTTC. It translates to CASSNPGTPGPHEQYF.